This T cell receptor beta chain came from a study of Tregs in tolerant kidney transplant recipients. Overall study findings and caveats: The small number of patients limits these findings pending further validation. No direct test of biological reproducibility was done here. Activated donor B cell expansion appeared to reveal the most relevant donor-specific TCRbeta repertoire.

Details on this clone: Antigen: not known.

CDR3 length: 14 amino acids. Germline lookup yields CDR1 SGHNT and CDR2 YYREEE (reference sequence). V was clipped by 6 bases and J by 5 bases, with 17 bases between them. Libraries were prepared by immunoSEQ multiplex PCR; TCRdb keeps only in-frame clonotypes and omits some of them. Of about 240,000 clones in the sample, roughly 84% are singletons; the top ten hold around 0.68%. The V gene is TRBV5-4, the J gene TRBJ1-2; D gene uncertain. This receptor was obtained from a human donor in good health. The sequencing sample was made of CD4+ T cells from blood. CDR3 amino acids: CASNRVRLGYGYTF. CDR3 sequence (DNA): TGTGCCAGCAACCGAGTACGGTTGGGATATGGCTACACCTTC.